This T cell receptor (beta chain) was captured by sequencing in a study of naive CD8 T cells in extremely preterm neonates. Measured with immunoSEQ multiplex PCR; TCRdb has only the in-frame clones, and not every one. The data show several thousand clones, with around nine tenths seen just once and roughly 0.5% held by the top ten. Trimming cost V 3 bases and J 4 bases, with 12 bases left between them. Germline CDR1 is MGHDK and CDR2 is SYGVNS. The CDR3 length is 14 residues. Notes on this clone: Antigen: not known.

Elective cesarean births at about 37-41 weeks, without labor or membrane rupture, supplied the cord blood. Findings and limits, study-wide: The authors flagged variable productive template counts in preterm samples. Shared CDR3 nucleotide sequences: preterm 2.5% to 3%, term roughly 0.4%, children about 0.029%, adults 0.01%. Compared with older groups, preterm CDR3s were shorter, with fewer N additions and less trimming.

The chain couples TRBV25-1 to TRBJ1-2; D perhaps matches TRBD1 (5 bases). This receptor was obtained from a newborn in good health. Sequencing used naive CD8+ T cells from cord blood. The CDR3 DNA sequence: TGTGCCAGCAGTGATCGCCGGGGGTCCTATGGCTACACCTTC. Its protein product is CASSDRRGSYGYTF.